Presented here are 17 T cell receptor beta chains from one specimen sequenced in a study of T cells after yellow fever vaccination. TCRdb redid the calling of the 5' RACE reads with MiXCR, one entry per CDR3 protein. The sample holds more than 95,000 distinct CDR3 sequences, more than 5.5% seen once. The sequencing used CD4+ T cells sorted from PBMCs, collected roughly seven weeks after the first yellow fever vaccination. The origin of the receptors is a man between 18 and 29 years old who received the YFV17D yellow fever vaccine.

The sample holds many counts of this clonotype. V is TRBV5-6 and J is TRBJ2-4; D unresolved. CDR1 is SGHDT and CDR2 is YYEEEE in the germline V gene. V lost 3 bases to trimming and J lost 7 bases, with 8 bases between them. This CDR3 comprises 12 residues. The CDR3 protein is CASSSTLNIQYF. The CDR3 DNA is TGTGCCAGCAGCTCAACTTTGAACATTCAGTACTTC.

This clonotype was observed a handful of times. J is TRBJ2-5 and V is TRBV7-2, with 12 bases aligning to TRBD2. The V segment lost 5 bases and the J segment 1 base; nucleotides outside the gene matches: 11. The germline CDR1 and CDR2 sequences are SGHTA and FQGNSA. CDR3 size: 18 residues. CDR3 DNA: TGTGCCAGCAGCCCTAGGCCTGGGACTAGCGGGCTCCAAGAGACCCAGTACTTC. Translation gives CASSPRPGTSGLQETQYF. The variable domain in full, completed from reference TRBV7-2 and TRBJ2-5, reads GAGVSQSPSNKVTEKGKDVELRCDPISGHTALYWYRQSLGQGLEFLIYFQGNSAPDKSGLPSDRFSAERTGGSVSTLTIQRTQQEDSAVYLCASSPRPGTSGLQETQYFGPGTRLLVL.

The table lists this clonotype with many counts. V is TRBV3-1 and J is TRBJ2-5; 10 bases fit TRBD2. V shed 4 bases, J shed 7 bases, and the junction held 12 bases outside the gene matches. CDR1 is LGHDT, CDR2 YNNKEL, per germline (reference sequence). The CDR3 is 16 residues long. CDR3 nucleotide sequence: TGTGCCAGCAGCCCGCCTTTAGCGGGGGGCTCGGGGACCCAGTACTTC. The encoded protein is CASSPPLAGGSGTQYF.

This clonotype has a count of ten or more. The chain employs TRBV7-2 and TRBJ1-5; the D is unclear. This CDR3 has 13 amino acids. Germline CDR1 and CDR2: SGHTA and FQGNSA. Deletions cut 4 bases from V and 3 bases from J, with 7 bases between. The CDR3 is CASSWVNNQPQHF. CDR3 coding DNA: TGTGCCAGCAGCTGGGTCAACAATCAGCCCCAGCATTTT.

This clonotype was seen repeatedly, ten times or more. This chain uses TRBV29-1 with TRBJ2-7; tentatively, D is TRBD1 or TRBD2 (5 bases each). CDR3 length: 12 amino acids. The ends were cut back, 6 bases at V and 5 bases at J, with 14 bases in the middle. CDR1 is SQVTM, CDR2 ANQGSEA, per germline. The CDR3 protein is CSVGRQTNEQYF. CDR3 nucleotides: TGCAGCGTCGGTCGACAGACTAACGAGCAGTACTTC.

In its sample, this clonotype was seen many times. V is TRBV7-2 and J is TRBJ2-1; D gene ambiguous. CDR1 and CDR2 from the germline V gene are SGHTA and FQGNSA. Trimming removed 6 bases from V and 0 bases from J, with 6 bases in between. The CDR3 spans 13 residues. In DNA form, the CDR3 reads TGTGCCAGCAGTGAAAGCTCCTACAATGAGCAGTTCTTC. Translation: CASSESSYNEQFF.

This clonotype appeared many times. The CDR3 is CASRAGTGELFF. Here the CDR3 DNA reads TGTGCCAGCAGGGCGGGAACCGGGGAGCTGTTTTTT. The rearrangement uses TRBV12-3 or TRBV12-4 and TRBJ2-2; TRBD2 might be the D (6 bases). The CDR3 runs 12 residues. Deletions cut 6 bases from V and 5 bases from J, with 7 bases between.

This clonotype was detected ten times or more. V usage is TRBV6-4 and J usage is TRBJ1-1; no firm D call. CDR1 MRHNA and CDR2 SNTAGT come from the germline V gene. V was pared by 3 bases and J by 10 bases, with 12 bases between. The CDR3 spans 12 residues. CDR3 nucleotide sequence: TGTGCCAGCAGTGATAATGGAGGGCGAGCTTTCTTT. As protein: CASSDNGGRAFF.

In its sample, this clonotype was seen a few times. This chain connects TRBV3-1 to TRBJ2-1, with D possibly TRBD2 on 7 matching bases. The CDR3 covers 13 residues. CDR1 and CDR2 (germline): LGHDT, YNNKEL (reference sequence). Trimming took 11 bases from V and 9 from J, leaving 20 bases between them. The CDR3 DNA sequence: TGTGCCGTCAAATGGGAGGGGGGGCGTGAGCAGTTCTTC. This encodes CAVKWEGGREQFF.

This clonotype showed up many times. The chain is built from TRBV25-1 and TRBJ1-5, with unresolved D. The CDR3 spans 13 residues. V lost 2 bases to trimming and J lost 7 bases, with 9 bases between them. Germline V gene lookup returns CDR1 MGHDK and CDR2 SYGVNS. The CDR3 region has the DNA TGTGCCAGCAGTGAACGGGGAAGCCAGCCCCAGCATTTT. This translates into CASSERGSQPQHF.

This clonotype has just a few counts. This chain joins TRBV5-1 and TRBJ1-6, with 8 nucleotides matching TRBD1. The J segment lost 8 bases and the V segment lost 5 bases, leaving 6 bases of the junction unmatched. The CDR3 has 14 amino acids. The germline V gene encodes CDR1 SGHRS and CDR2 YFSETQ. The CDR3: CASSPGQEYSPLHF. DNA for the CDR3: TGCGCCAGCAGTCCGGGACAGGAGTATTCACCCCTCCACTTT.

This clonotype was detected a few times. The chain has TRBV6-5 and TRBJ2-5; 9 bases match TRBD1. The germline V gene has CDR1 MNHEY and CDR2 SVGAGI. Trimming at V came to 0 bases and at J to 7 bases, leaving 9 bases not matched to a gene. The CDR3 loop spans 16 amino acids. This chain's CDR3 is CASSYSGGQGFGTQYF. The CDR3 bases are TGTGCCAGCAGTTACTCGGGGGGACAGGGCTTCGGGACCCAGTACTTC.

The chain uses TRBV20-1 and TRBJ1-5, with TRBD1 identical over 7 bases. In germline, CDR1 is DFQATT, CDR2 SNEGSKA (reference sequence). With 4 bases clipped from V and 3 bases from J, the junction kept 9 bases outside the gene matches. This CDR3 has 15 amino acids. DNA for the CDR3: TGCAGTGCTAACCTACAGGGGAACGTCAATCAGCCCCAGCATTTT. It encodes CSANLQGNVNQPQHF.

The chain is built from TRBV25-1 and TRBJ1-6; D perhaps matches TRBD1 (5 bases). This CDR3 is built from 18 residues. Looked up from germline, CDR1 is MGHDK and CDR2 is SYGVNS. The V end was cut by 2 bases, the J end by 4 bases, with 18 bases between. CDR3 DNA: TGTGCCAGCAGTGAACCGGAGGACACCCTTACTTATAATTCACCCCTCCACTTT. Amino acid sequence: CASSEPEDTLTYNSPLHF.

This clonotype was observed many times. The V call is TRBV20-1, the J call TRBJ2-3; 10 bases are a match to TRBD2. Germline loops: CDR1 DFQATT, CDR2 SNEGSKA (reference sequence). The trim removed 6 bases at V and 4 bases at J, leaving 10 bases unmatched. The CDR3 length is 15 residues. The CDR3 DNA sequence: TGCAGTGCCAAGCCCCTAGCGGGGGCACCAGATACGCAGTATTTT. Translated: CSAKPLAGAPDTQYF.

This clonotype was recorded at least ten times. This chain links TRBV18 with TRBJ1-6; D gene ambiguous. CDR3 length equals 15 residues. Germline lookup yields CDR1 KGHSH and CDR2 LQKENI. Trimming left V 5 bases short and J 10 bases short, with 18 bases between. The CDR3 here is CASSSGQAARSPLHF. DNA for the CDR3: TGTGCCAGCTCATCCGGGCAGGCGGCTCGGTCACCCCTCCACTTT.

This clonotype occurred a few times. In DNA, the CDR3 is TGCGCCAGCAGCCCCGACGTCCTCGGGGGCAGGGAGACCCAGTACTTC. It is translated as CASSPDVLGGRETQYF. The V gene is TRBV5-1, the J gene TRBJ2-5; D may match TRBD1 or TRBD2 (6 bases each). CDR3 length equals 16 residues. Germline loops: CDR1 SGHRS, CDR2 YFSETQ. The V and J ends lost 4 bases and 5 bases respectively, with 21 bases between them. The entire variable domain, with the rest obtained from reference TRBV5-1 and TRBJ2-5, is as follows: KAGVTQTPRYLIKTRGQQVTLSCSPISGHRSVSWYQQTPGQGLQFLFEYFSETQRNKGNFPGRFSGRQFSNSRSEMNVSTLELGDSALYLCASSPDVLGGRETQYFGPGTRLLVL.